Listed below are T cell receptor beta chains from one sample, sequenced in a study of blood T cell repertoires in COVID-19. Libraries were prepared by immunoSEQ multiplex PCR; TCRdb keeps only in-frame clonotypes and omits some of them. The sample holds tens of thousands of clones, approximately 78% seen once. Sequencing was carried out using peripheral blood. These receptor sequences come from a human donor in a cohort sampled during active COVID-19. Each CDR3 is given with its conserved first and last residue. The D gene is left open where the match is weak. Clone sizes are given selectively: once, few, many, or a class where the clone is expanded.

d_call clone_size j_call v_call cdr3_aa cdr3_nt
. . TRBJ1-2 TRBV5-1 CASSWEGTFNYGYTF TGCGCCAGCAGCTGGGAGGGGACATTTAACTATGGCTACACCTTC
. . TRBJ2-7 TRBV19 CASSRAESSYEQYF TGTGCCAGTAGTAGGGCAGAAAGCTCCTACGAGCAGTACTTC
. . TRBJ2-3 TRBV9 CASSREDATTDTQYF TGTGCCAGCAGCCGGGAAGATGCGACGACAGATACGCAGTATTTT
. . TRBJ1-3 TRBV4-1 CASSHWGRGNTIYF TGCGCCAGCAGCCATTGGGGCCGTGGGAACACCATATATTTT
. . TRBJ1-2 TRBV29-1 CSVGQGYYGYTF TGCAGCGTTGGTCAGGGCTACTATGGCTACACCTTC
. . TRBJ2-3 TRBV9 CASSPTEDTQYF TGTGCCAGCAGCCCCACTGAAGATACGCAGTATTTT
. . TRBJ1-4 TRBV30 CAWTEQGRSNEKLFF TGTGCCTGGACCGAACAGGGCCGTTCAAATGAAAAACTGTTTTTT
. . TRBJ2-1 TRBV20-1 CSARDNKQFF TGCAGTGCTAGAGATAACAAGCAGTTCTTC
. . TRBJ2-5 TRBV29-1 CSAPDGPAGAQYF TGCAGCGCCCCGGACGGGCCCGCCGGGGCCCAGTACTTC
TRBD1 . TRBJ1-5 TRBV6-6 CASSYMGQHNQPQHF TGTGCCAGCAGTTACATGGGACAGCACAATCAGCCCCAGCATTTT
. once TRBJ2-1 TRBV10-3 CAISVGLASYNEQFF TGTGCCATCAGTGTAGGGCTAGCGTCTTACAATGAGCAGTTCTTC
TRBD2 few TRBJ2-2 TRBV29-1 CSVTRGDWELFF TGCAGCGTTACACGGGGGGACTGGGAGCTGTTTTTT